The source of this TCR beta chain is a study of control samples from healthy donors and cancer patients. The V and J ends lost 0 bases and 4 bases respectively, with 5 bases between them. The CDR3 extends over 13 amino acids. Germline CDR1 is SGHRS and CDR2 is YFSETQ. Using immunoSEQ multiplex PCR, the repertoire was profiled, and TCRdb retains in-frame clones only, with some absent. The data contain under 100,000 clones, 85% to 95% of them singletons. The receptor was derived from a young woman in good health. The V and J genes are TRBV5-1 and TRBJ2-1, with D unresolved. What was sequenced was blood. DNA for the CDR3: TGCGCCAGCAGCTTGGGGAATTACAATGAGCAGTTCTTC. Residues: CASSLGNYNEQFF.